This entry concerns a single T cell receptor (beta chain). This clonotype was counted ten times or more. Its target antigen remains unknown. One base away there is no much larger clone; base qualities are not given. Receptor amplification or capture employed multiplex PCR. Reads for this sample came from an Illumina HiSeq 4000. iRepertoire HTBI primers and Arm-PCR amplification of CDR3 regions were used to construct TCR beta libraries. Before sequencing, the PCR products went through gel purification. The paper's data handling went like this. A total of some 60 TRBV and 14 TRBJ segments were identified across samples and were used for gene usage analysis of CDR3 amino acid clonotypes. Filtered high-quality paired reads were merged into contigs using COPE and FqMerger. BLAST was used to align contigs to IMGT TRBV, TRBD and TRBJ reference genes, and CDR3 was defined according to IMGT. Highly expanded clones were defined as clonotypes with a frequency above 0.1%. Shannon entropy was used to measure repertoire diversity, and the Gini coefficient was used to measure V-J evenness. Public clonotypes were defined as clonotypes shared by more than one individual. TCRdb applied fastp at Q25 and MiXCR to the public reads, then kept only in-frame beta chains. Records with the same CDR3 protein are collapsed into one entry carrying the most frequent genes and DNA. The V and J calls, along with clone size, are taken from TCRdb and not from the paper's own processing. Within this sample are roughly 400,000 distinct CDR3 sequences, with roughly 21% of them counted one time only. The top ten clonotypes cover more than 13% of the sample.

Reading the label with the study, this specimen's time point is: persistent/refractory GD, antithyroid drugs over 5 years with positive TRAb. For both TCR sequencing and RNA sequencing, RNA was extracted from PBMCs in TRIzol. The diagnosis of Graves' disease followed American Thyroid Association guidelines. Recruitment of patients was carried out at an endocrinology department in Xi'an, China. From each patient, about 8.9 milliliters of peripheral blood was collected into an EDTA anticoagulant tube. Ficoll Paque Plus density gradient separation was used to isolate PBMCs, and no additional T cell sorting was done. RNA quality was checked with an Agilent 2100 Bioanalyzer and agarose gel, and concentration with a NanoDrop 2000. This entry is derived from a study of regulatory T cells in long-lasting Graves disease (dated by TCRdb to the early 2020s). At the level of the whole study: Persistent Graves' disease meant more than 5 years of antithyroid drug treatment with TSH receptor autoantibodies that stayed positive. A total of around 33 samples underwent TCR sequencing, from roughly 13 patients with persistent Graves' disease and roughly 20 patients with newly diagnosed Graves' disease. Patients with persistent Graves' disease were compared with patients with newly diagnosed Graves' disease using TCR sequencing and RNA sequencing of peripheral blood. The study was registered as a clinical trial and conducted in China. Persistent Graves' disease patients in the clinical cohort had taken antithyroid drugs for 8 to 12 years on average. Study-wide conclusions, independent of this receptor: Compared with newly diagnosed patients, patients with persistent Graves' disease had lower TCR Shannon entropy and fewer highly expanded clones, which suggests clonal expansion. Patients with persistent disease shared more public clonotypes (fewer than 3,000) than newly diagnosed patients did (966). Sequencing and analysis were limited to the TCR beta chain. Peripheral blood alone was examined, since thyroid tissue, which constituted the primary lesion, could not be accessed. As a limitation, the authors acknowledged that the small sample size may reduce accuracy.

The clonotype comes from a female donor with Graves disease. Specimen: peripheral blood mononuclear cells (PBMCs), collected when the disease was refractory, from a patient treated with antithyroid drugs.

The DNA reads TGTGCCAGCCTAGGGGCTCCGAATCAGCCCCAGCATTTT. It specifies CASLGAPNQPQHF. The chain couples TRBV12-3 or TRBV12-4 to TRBJ1-5; 5 matching bases give a weak D call of TRBD1. Reading from cysteine to phenylalanine, the CDR3 counts 13 amino acids. Only the CDR3 region is kept as DNA, spanning 39 bases read in frame from base 1. The germline ends are 12 bases apart after V is trimmed by 8 bases and J by 4 bases.